This T cell receptor beta chain was captured by sequencing in a study of T cells after posttransplantation cyclophosphamide. General study findings and limits: TRB overlap between skin or GI tissue T cells and blood was limited.

This clone was seen many times. The target antigen is unknown. Busulfan-fludarabine conditioning, marrow transplant, and cyclophosphamide on days +3 and +4 were administered. The trim removed 6 bases at V and 4 bases at J, leaving 7 bases unmatched. Germline CDR1 MDHEN, CDR2 SYDVKM. The CDR3 has 15 amino acids. The assay was immunoSEQ multiplex PCR, and TCRdb's table has in-frame clones only and misses some. This sample shows about 3,200 clones and no singletons; roughly 15% rests with the ten largest. This receptor was taken from a female patient aged 60 to 70 who received an allogeneic stem cell transplant from a related donor and was CMV-positive. The T cells may come from the graft donor. The chain is built from TRBV28 and TRBJ1-2, with TRBD1 identical over 11 bases. The sample here was PBMCs, taken after allogeneic stem cell transplant with posttransplant cyclophosphamide. Written as DNA, the CDR3 is TGTGCCAGCAGAACCGGGGGGACAGGGGGCTATGGCTACACCTTC. This translates into CASRTGGTGGYGYTF.